This is a list of T cell receptor beta chains from one sample in a study of tumor and adjacent non-tumor tissue in lung cancer. One entry per CDR3 protein, called by TCRdb with MiXCR from the multiplex PCR reads. The table has 40,000 or so distinct CDR3 sequences, 60% seen once. Sequences were obtained from distant non-tumor lung tissue. The receptor set was obtained from a man aged 50 to 60 with non-small cell lung cancer. The CDR3 runs from the conserved cysteine through the conserved F or W. Each record gives: V gene, D gene, clone size, J gene, CDR3 DNA, CDR3 protein. D genes are given only for firm matches. Clone size is not always given. Where it is, it says once, few, many or a class for expanded clones.

>TRBV5-6|.|many|TRBJ2-4
TGTGCCAGCAGCTTTGGTTGGGTTCCCAAAAACATTCAGTACTTC
CASSFGWVPKNIQYF
>TRBV14|.|many|TRBJ2-6
TGTGCCAGCAGCCAATTTCGTTTGAACAGTGAACGCTCTGGGGCCAACGTCCTGACTTTC
CASSQFRLNSERSGANVLTF
>TRBV5-6|.|.|TRBJ2-5
TGTGCCAGCAGCTTGGCCGGGGGTCCGGGATCGTACCAAGAGACCCAGTACTTC
CASSLAGGPGSYQETQYF
>TRBV14|.|many|TRBJ2-7
TGTGCCAGCAGCCAAGACCTAAGGACAGCCCGACAGTACTTC
CASSQDLRTARQYF
>TRBV6-6|.|.|TRBJ2-5
TGTGTCAGAAGTGGAGGGGAAGAGACCAAGTACTTC
CVRSGGEETKYF
>TRBV6-5|.|many|TRBJ2-7
TGTGCCACCAAATTCGGACAGTCTCAGTACTTC
CATKFGQSQYF
>TRBV11-2|.|once|TRBJ2-2
TGTGCCAGCGTGGGTGAATCGGGACGGAACACAGGGCAGCTGTCTTTT
CASVGESGRNTGQLSF
>TRBV6-6|.|many|TRBJ1-1
TGTGCCAGCAGCCCTCACGGGACTGAAGCTTTCTTT
CASSPHGTEAFF
>TRBV11-2|TRBD2|.|TRBJ2-3
TGTGCCAGCAGCCCCGCGGGACTAGCCGGAATAGATACGCAGTGTTTT
CASSPAGLAGIDTQCF
>TRBV15|.|once|TRBJ2-7
TGTACCACCAGCACCTCCGACAAGACCTACGAGCAGTACTTC
CTTSTSDKTYEQYF
>TRBV10-3|.|.|TRBJ2-1
TGTGCCATCAGTGAGTCGGGGCATGGAGGCCCCTCCAGGTACAATGAGCAATTCTTC
CAISESGHGGPSRYNEQFF
>TRBV10-1|.|.|TRBJ2-3
TGTGCCAGCAGTGAAGCTGGCACAGATGCGCAGTACTTT
CASSEAGTDAQYF
>TRBV5-1|.|.|TRBJ2-1
TGCGCCAGCAGCTCCGGCGAGGGGACCTCCTACAATGAGCAGTTCTTC
CASSSGEGTSYNEQFF
>TRBV11-2|TRBD2|.|TRBJ2-4
TGTGCCAGCAGCTTAGGTTTGGGACTAGCGGGAGGGCCGGCCAAAACCATTCAGTACTTC
CASSLGLGLAGGPAKTIQYF
>TRBV29-1|TRBD1|many|TRBJ2-7
TGCAGCGCGGGACAGGGAAACGAGCAGTACTTC
CSAGQGNEQYF
>TRBV5-1|.|many|TRBJ1-1
TGCGCCAGCAGCTTGGCCGGGCAGGGCAACACTGAAGCTTTCTTT
CASSLAGQGNTEAFF
>TRBV28|.|many|TRBJ1-3
TGTGCCAGCAGTGCAGGTTCAACGACAGGCTCTGGAAACACCATATATTTT
CASSAGSTTGSGNTIYF
>TRBV5-4|TRBD2|many|TRBJ2-7
TGTGCCAGCAGCCCAGGCGGGGGGAGCTACGAGCAGTACTTC
CASSPGGGSYEQYF
>TRBV28|.|.|TRBJ2-7
TGTGCCAGCGGTTTGGTCTCGGGCCCCTACGAGCAGTACTTC
CASGLVSGPYEQYF
>TRBV14|TRBD2|.|TRBJ2-2
TGTGCCAGCAGCCAACCGGGACTAACGGGAGGGACCGGGAAGCTGTTTTTT
CASSQPGLTGGTGKLFF
>TRBV30|.|.|TRBJ2-7
TGTGCCTGGGTGGAGGGAGTTGGCTACGAGCAGTACTTC
CAWVEGVGYEQYF
>TRBV29-1|.|once|TRBJ2-5
TGCAGCGTCCGAAGGAAAGGGTCGACCCAGCACTTT
CSVRRKGSTQHF
>TRBV29-1|TRBD1|.|TRBJ2-5
TGCGGCGCCCGGACAGGGGGACAAGAGACTCAGTACTTC
CGARTGGQETQYF
>TRBV30|.|many|TRBJ2-4
TGTGCCTGGAGTGTCCAGGGGGCCAAAAACATTCAGTACTTC
CAWSVQGAKNIQYF
>TRBV6-6|TRBD2|many|TRBJ2-3
TGTGCCAGCTACTCGAGCGGGGGGAGCACAGATACGCAGTATTTT
CASYSSGGSTDTQYF
>TRBV10-3|.|many|TRBJ2-7
TGTGCCATCAAAACTCCGAACCACGAGCAGTACTTC
CAIKTPNHEQYF
>TRBV6-1|.|.|TRBJ1-5
TGTGCCAGCAGTGAGGACTGCGCAGGCAATAATCAGCCCCAGCATTTT
CASSEDCAGNNQPQHF
>TRBV29-1|TRBD2|.|TRBJ2-5
TGCAGTATTGTTTTAGCGGGAGGCTTGGAGACCCAGTACTTC
CSIVLAGGLETQYF
>TRBV6-1|TRBD1|few|TRBJ1-5
TGTGCCAGCATACCCGGGCAGGGGGCTGGGGGCAATCAGCCCCAGCATTTT
CASIPGQGAGGNQPQHF
>TRBV29-1|.|.|TRBJ1-1
TGCAGCATTGGGCATTTGAACACTGAAGCTTTCTTT
CSIGHLNTEAFF
>TRBV20-1|.|many|TRBJ2-1
TGCAGTGCTTCGACTAGACGGGAGCAGTTCTTC
CSASTRREQFF